The next 31 T cell receptor beta chains were all read from a single sample in a study of T cells in Graves' hyperthyroidism and ophthalmopathy. TCR beta CDR3 sequences were amplified from RNA transcripts. HTBI primers were used for first-round RT-PCR of the TCR CDR3. TCRdb used MiXCR to reprocess the multiplex PCR reads, holding one entry per CDR3 protein. The sample lists 400,000 or so distinct CDR3 sequences; about 14% were seen once. Specimen: blood. The source of these receptors is a man aged 50 to 59 with Graves' ophthalmopathy.

Regarding this clonotype: A read error is possible here, since a much larger clone lies one base away. V and J are TRBV30 and TRBJ2-1; tentatively, D is TRBD1 or TRBD2 (5 bases each). The germline V gene has CDR1 GTSNPN and CDR2 SVGIG (reference sequence). Trimming left V 0 bases short and J 3 bases short, with 12 bases between. This CDR3 comprises 15 residues. DNA of the CDR3: TGTGCCTGGAGTGTACAGGCCGGGATCTACAATGAGCAGTTCTTC. It yields the protein CAWSVQAGIYNEQFF.

This clonotype was seen more than once but under ten times. The chain recombines TRBV10-3 with TRBJ2-2; TRBD2 agrees at 11 bases. Germline loops: CDR1 ENHRY, CDR2 SYGVKD. This CDR3 region has 18 residues. V dropped 8 bases and J dropped 5; count of bases not matched to a gene: 16. CDR3 region: CAIPLREYSGRGTGELFF. The CDR3 DNA reads as TGTGCCATCCCGCTTCGTGAATATAGCGGGAGGGGAACCGGGGAGCTGTTTTTT.

This rearrangement joins TRBV29-1 to TRBJ2-1; perhaps TRBD1 as D (6 bases). Trimming pared 6 bases from V and 0 bases from J, leaving 12 bases between. There are 14 residues in the CDR3. Per the germline V gene, CDR1 is SQVTM and CDR2 is ANQGSEA. The CDR3 nucleotides are TGCAGCGTCCCGCCAGGGGTCTCCTACAATGAGCAGTTCTTC. Translated: CSVPPGVSYNEQFF.

The V gene is TRBV30, the J gene TRBJ2-1, with D possibly being TRBD1 (6 bases). Germline V gene data show CDR1 as GTSNPN and CDR2 as SVGIG (reference sequence). The ends were cut back, 6 bases at V and 0 bases at J, with 15 bases in the middle. CDR3 size: 15 residues. The CDR3 loop is CACFSQGSSYNEQFF. As DNA, the CDR3 is TGTGCCTGTTTCTCTCAGGGGAGCTCCTACAATGAGCAGTTCTTC.

In this sample, this clonotype turned up many times. This rearrangement joins TRBV5-1 to TRBJ2-2; 8 nucleotides line up with TRBD2. The CDR3 totals 15 residues. Looked up from germline, CDR1 is SGHRS and CDR2 is YFSETQ. Trimming removed 4 bases from V and 4 bases from J; junction bases left unmatched: 6. The CDR3 protein is CASSPSGSPTGELFF. The CDR3, as DNA: TGCGCCAGCAGCCCAAGCGGGAGTCCCACCGGGGAGCTGTTTTTT.

The rearrangement uses TRBV20-1 and TRBJ1-5; D is possibly TRBD1 (6 bases). Germline lookup yields CDR1 DFQATT and CDR2 SNEGSKA (reference sequence). Trimming took off 1 base at V and 5 bases at J, with 12 bases between the two ends. This CDR3 has 14 residues. The CDR3, as DNA: TGCAGTGCTAGAGTTGGGACAAAGGATCAGCCCCAGCATTTT. Its translation: CSARVGTKDQPQHF.

This chain uses TRBV7-2 with TRBJ2-7; 9 nucleotides align to TRBD2. Germline V CDR1 and CDR2: SGHTA, FQGNSA. Trimming removed 0 bases from V and 2 bases from J; junction bases left unmatched: 5. The CDR3 extends over 16 amino acids. The CDR3 here is CASSLAGGLATYEQYF. CDR3 coding DNA: TGTGCCAGCAGCTTAGCGGGGGGACTAGCCACCTACGAGCAGTACTTC.

CDR3 residues: CSALGQGGRGYTF. Written as DNA, the CDR3 is TGCAGTGCTCTGGGGCAGGGTGGTCGAGGCTACACCTTC. The chain joins TRBV20-1 to TRBJ1-2; D perhaps matches TRBD1 (5 bases). CDR3 length equals 13 residues. Germline V gives CDR1 DFQATT, CDR2 SNEGSKA (reference sequence). V shed 5 bases and J shed 8 bases, with 18 bases lying between them.

The sample holds many counts of this clonotype. This rearrangement joins TRBV3-1 to TRBJ2-7; 9 bases agree with TRBD2. The CDR3 covers 13 residues. After removal of 2 bases from V and 6 bases from J, the junction contained 2 bases not matched to a gene. CDR1 LGHDT and CDR2 YNNKEL come from the germline V gene (reference sequence). The CDR3 is CASSQISGGEQYF. DNA of the CDR3: TGTGCCAGCAGCCAAATTAGCGGGGGCGAGCAGTACTTC.

As DNA, the CDR3 is TGCAGCGCTTCCGGGACAACTGGCTACGAGCAGTACTTC. Translated: CSASGTTGYEQYF. The chain employs TRBV29-1 and TRBJ2-7, with D possibly matching TRBD1 (6 bases). V was shortened by 7 bases and J by 3 bases, with 16 bases between the two germline ends. The CDR3 totals 13 residues. Per the germline V gene, CDR1 is SQVTM and CDR2 is ANQGSEA.

This clonotype was picked up one time. The chain links TRBV19 to TRBJ1-3; D uncertain. Trimming cost V 1 base and J 0 bases, with 7 bases left between them. The CDR3 consists of 15 residues. Germline V gives CDR1 LNHDA, CDR2 SQIVND (reference sequence). CDR3 region: CASSIGETSGNTIYF. For the CDR3, the DNA is TGTGCCAGTAGTATAGGTGAGACCTCTGGAAACACCATATATTTT.

To note about this clonotype: This clone may be a read error of a much larger clone one base away. The chain joins TRBV10-3 to TRBJ2-5; the D gene is possibly TRBD2 (5 bases). Germline-derived CDR1 and CDR2 are ENHRY and SYGVKD. This CDR3 contains 13 residues. CDR3 DNA: TGTGCCATCAGTAAGTCGGGGCAAGAGACCCAGTACTTC. Residues: CAISKSGQETQYF.

CDR3 coding DNA: TGCAGTGCTTTGGCAGGGATTTACGAGCAGTACTTC. Protein sequence: CSALAGIYEQYF. V gene TRBV20-1 combines with J gene TRBJ2-7; weak D call: TRBD1 (5 bases). The germline gives CDR1 DFQATT, CDR2 SNEGSKA (reference sequence). V dropped 5 bases and J dropped 4 bases, with 12 bases sitting between them. The CDR3 loop spans 12 amino acids.

The rearrangement links TRBV28 to TRBJ1-5; D is uncertain. The V end was cut by 2 bases, the J end by 0 bases, with 8 bases between. Germline V CDR1 and CDR2: MDHEN, SYDVKM. CDR3 length: 15 amino acids. CDR3: CASSLAPASNQPQHF. The CDR3 DNA reads as TGTGCCAGCAGTTTAGCCCCTGCTAGCAATCAGCCCCAGCATTTT.

In its sample, this clonotype was seen many times. V is TRBV5-1 and J is TRBJ2-7, with a tentative D call TRBD1 (6 bases). The length of the CDR3 is 14 residues. V was shortened by 1 base and J by 2 bases, with 10 bases between the two germline ends. CDR1 and CDR2 (germline): SGHRS, YFSETQ. The CDR3 DNA reads as TGCGCCAGCAGCTTGCTGGGACATCCCTACGAGCAGTACTTC. This encodes CASSLLGHPYEQYF.

This chain links TRBV12-3 or TRBV12-4 with TRBJ2-2; weak D call: TRBD2 (6 bases). Trimming shortened V by 6 bases and J by 2 bases, and 16 bases separated the two germline ends. CDR3 length: 16 amino acids. The DNA of the CDR3 is TGTGCCAGCAGGCCTAATAGCGGATCAAACACCGGGGAGCTGTTTTTT. Protein product: CASRPNSGSNTGELFF.

This clonotype was seen at least ten times. The chain joins TRBV2 to TRBJ2-5, with 10 bases that match TRBD2. The CDR3 has 16 amino acids. Germline-derived CDR1 and CDR2 are SNHLY and FYNNEI. V lost 11 bases to trimming and J lost 0 bases; unmatched junction nucleotides: 12. The CDR3 sequence: CARQDVAGGYQETQYF. CDR3 coding DNA: TGTGCCCGACAAGATGTAGCGGGAGGCTACCAAGAGACCCAGTACTTC.

The chain combines TRBV3-1 with TRBJ1-6; the match to TRBD1 covers 7 bases. Losses at the gene ends were 4 bases for V and 7 bases for J; bases not matched to a gene: 7. CDR1 LGHDT and CDR2 YNNKEL come from the germline V gene (reference sequence). The CDR3 loop spans 15 amino acids. The CDR3 DNA follows: TGTGCCAGCAGCCGCAGACAGGGACGGAATTCACCCCTCCACTTT. It translates to CASSRRQGRNSPLHF.

This clonotype was counted between two and nine times. This chain joins TRBV5-8 and TRBJ2-1, with D hard to call. Trimming stripped 4 bases from V and 1 base from J, with 15 bases between. The CDR3 sequence is 16 residues long. Looked up from germline, CDR1 is SGHTS and CDR2 is YDEGEE. DNA of the CDR3: TGTGCCAGCAGCGACCGTTTGTCCGTGTCCTACAATGAGCAGTTCTTC. Translating gives CASSDRLSVSYNEQFF.

This clonotype was detected only a few times. The gene calls are TRBV9 and TRBJ2-7, with D tentatively TRBD1 (6 bases). Trimming shortened V by 2 bases and J by 2 bases, and 14 bases separated the two germline ends. The CDR3 has 15 amino acids. Germline assignment: CDR1 SGDLS and CDR2 YYNGEE. This chain's CDR3 is CASSVGTIGTYEQYF. The CDR3 DNA reads TGTGCCAGCAGCGTCGGGACAATCGGCACCTACGAGCAGTACTTC.

Many counts were recorded for this clonotype. The chain joins TRBV3-1 to TRBJ2-3, with 13 nucleotides matching TRBD2. Germline-derived CDR1 and CDR2 are LGHDT and YNNKEL (reference sequence). J gave up 2 bases and V 4 bases, and 12 bases lay outside the gene matches. The CDR3 contains 19 residues. CDR3 sequence (DNA): TGTGCCAGCAGCCCAAGTGGACTAGCGGGAGACACCATCACAGATACGCAGTATTTT. Translation: CASSPSGLAGDTITDTQYF.

This clonotype was counted between two and nine times. The chain links TRBV5-1 to TRBJ2-7, with D unclear. The V gene's germline CDR1 is SGHRS and CDR2 YFSETQ. The germline V and J ends were trimmed by 0 bases and 1 base, with 8 bases remaining between them. The length of the CDR3 is 14 residues. The CDR3: CASSLGLISYEQYF. The CDR3 DNA reads TGCGCCAGCAGCTTGGGACTGATTTCCTACGAGCAGTACTTC.

This clonotype was recorded at least ten times. J is TRBJ2-1 and V is TRBV20-1; TRBD1 is a possible D gene (6 bases). V was clipped by 8 bases and J by 3 bases, with 20 bases between them. Germline V gene lookup returns CDR1 DFQATT and CDR2 SNEGSKA (reference sequence). This CDR3 has 15 amino acids. The CDR3, as DNA: TGCAGTTGGGGGCCCGGACACTCGGGCTACAATGAGCAGTTCTTC. Translating it yields CSWGPGHSGYNEQFF.

There are many counts of this clonotype. The chain links TRBV29-1 to TRBJ1-2; 9 bases align to TRBD1. The germline V gene encodes CDR1 SQVTM and CDR2 ANQGSEA. This CDR3 is 15 amino acids long. V lost 3 bases and J lost 3; bases outside the gene matches: 8. The CDR3 nucleotides read TGCAGCGTTGACACGACAGGGGGGCTACACTATGGCTACACCTTC. This sequence encodes CSVDTTGGLHYGYTF.

In its sample, this clonotype was seen many times. The V and J genes are TRBV4-1 and TRBJ2-1, with TRBD1 as a possible D gene (5 bases). V was pared by 0 bases and J by 9 bases, with 18 bases between. This CDR3 is built from 16 residues. The germline gives CDR1 MGHRA, CDR2 YSYEKL. CDR3 sequence (DNA): TGCGCCAGCAGCCAAGATATATGGGGTATTCAGGGTGAGCAGTTCTTC. This codes for CASSQDIWGIQGEQFF.

This clonotype has ten or more counts. The rearrangement joins TRBV2 to TRBJ2-5; 7 nucleotides match TRBD2. The CDR3 extends over 17 amino acids. V trimming: 0 bases; J trimming: 3 bases; junction bases outside the gene matches: 10. Germline V gives CDR1 SNHLY, CDR2 FYNNEI. In DNA form, the CDR3 reads TGTGCCAGCAGTGAAGCGCTTTTTACAAGCGGGAAAGAGACCCAGTACTTC. It encodes CASSEALFTSGKETQYF.

In this sample, this clonotype turned up many times. V gene TRBV20-1 combines with J gene TRBJ1-6; 9 bases are a match to TRBD1. The CDR3 is 13 residues long. The V gene end was trimmed by 5 bases and the J gene end by 9 bases; junction bases not matched to a gene: 5. Germline CDR1 and CDR2: DFQATT and SNEGSKA (reference sequence). CDR3: CSAPGQGVSPLHF. Here the CDR3 DNA reads TGCAGTGCTCCGGGACAGGGCGTTTCACCCCTCCACTTT.

This clonotype was detected ten times or more. The chain uses TRBV7-2 and TRBJ2-3, with a weak D call TRBD2 (5 bases). CDR1 is SGHTA, CDR2 FQGNSA, per germline. The CDR3 covers 11 residues. The V and J ends lost 1 base and 14 bases respectively, with 10 bases between them. CDR3 nucleotide sequence: TGTGCCAGCAGCTTAGGGCTAGCTAGGTATTTT. Encoded protein: CASSLGLARYF.

The J gene is TRBJ2-1, the V gene TRBV10-1; D might be TRBD2 (5 bases). V lost 3 bases to trimming and J lost 1 base, with 13 bases between them. Germline assignment: CDR1 WNHNN and CDR2 SYGVQD (reference sequence). This CDR3 is built from 16 residues. The CDR3 here is CASSEAPTKSYNEQFF. The CDR3 bases are TGCGCCAGCAGTGAAGCCCCGACTAAATCCTACAATGAGCAGTTCTTC.

Ten or more counts support this clonotype. The chain is built from TRBV12-3 or TRBV12-4 and TRBJ2-1, with TRBD1 matching over 10 bases. CDR3 length equals 16 residues. The V segment lost 3 bases and the J segment 6 bases; nucleotides outside the gene matches: 8. The CDR3 spells CASSFSRDRGPNEQFF. In DNA form, the CDR3 reads TGTGCCAGCAGTTTCTCCCGGGACAGGGGCCCCAATGAGCAGTTCTTC.

This clonotype was detected many times. This chain connects TRBV29-1 to TRBJ2-7; TRBD1 matches 7 bases. Per germline, CDR1 SQVTM and CDR2 ANQGSEA. There are 14 residues in the CDR3. Germline trimming cut 6 bases from V and 2 bases from J; bases unmatched to any gene: 10. CDR3 nucleotides: TGCAGCGTAGCCCAAACAGGGGAGACCTACGAGCAGTACTTC. This sequence encodes CSVAQTGETYEQYF.